A single sample gave rise to the 7 T cell receptor beta chains below, sequenced in a study of identical twins. Each CDR3 protein gets one entry after TCRdb re-called the 5' RACE reads with MiXCR. The table has fewer than 900,000 distinct CDR3 sequences, around 20% seen once. The sample also formed part of further work on T cells expressing NK-cell markers.

What was sequenced was PBMCs. The receptors stem from a woman between 18 and 29 years old in good health.

The V and J genes are TRBV5-5 and TRBJ2-5, with no clear D. Germline V gene data show CDR1 as SGHKS and CDR2 as YYEKEE (reference sequence). V shed 0 bases and J shed 8 bases, with 8 bases lying between them. The CDR3 covers 12 residues. CDR3 DNA sequence: TGTGCCAGCAGCTTGGTTAGTCTAACCCAGTACTTC. Protein product: CASSLVSLTQYF.

The chain couples TRBV27 to TRBJ2-7, with a tentative D call TRBD2 (5 bases). Trimming took off 7 bases at V and 0 bases at J, with 13 bases between the two ends. This CDR3 is 14 amino acids long. Germline V gene data show CDR1 as MNHEY and CDR2 as SMNVEV (reference sequence). The CDR3 here is CASKPRETSYEQYF. DNA of the CDR3: TGTGCCAGCAAACCAAGGGAGACCTCCTACGAGCAGTACTTC.

The chain uses TRBV6-7 and TRBJ2-7; D call uncertain. TRBV6-7 is an ORF, with its function uncertain. There are 15 residues in the CDR3. The V end lost 0 bases, the J end lost 2 bases, and 11 bases lay between the germline ends. The DNA for the CDR3 is TGTGCCAGCAGTTACTCGAGAGTGGGCGCCTACGAGCAGTACTTC. Protein: CASSYSRVGAYEQYF.

The rearrangement uses TRBV11-2 and TRBJ2-6, with D unresolved. Germline V gene data show CDR1 as SGHAT and CDR2 as FQNNGV. This CDR3 is built from 14 residues. V lost 6 bases to trimming and J lost 2 bases, with 8 bases between them. DNA of the CDR3: TGTGCCAGCAGACATACTACTGGGGCCAACGTCCTGACTTTC. It yields the protein CASRHTTGANVLTF.

The chain uses TRBV9 and TRBJ2-7; weak D call: TRBD1 (6 bases). The CDR3 contains 15 residues. The germline gives CDR1 SGDLS, CDR2 YYNGEE. V gave up 0 bases and J gave up 3 bases, with 13 bases separating them. The CDR3 loop is CASSVAGALNYEQYF. Written as DNA, the CDR3 is TGTGCCAGCAGCGTAGCAGGGGCCCTCAACTACGAGCAGTACTTC.

This chain uses TRBV5-1 with TRBJ2-6; a possible D gene is TRBD1 (6 bases). Germline loops: CDR1 SGHRS, CDR2 YFSETQ. Trimming cost V 8 bases and J 2 bases, with 26 bases left between them. This CDR3 contains 19 residues. CDR3 sequence (DNA): TGCGCCAGACAAGAGGGGGACGACAGGCAGGAAACTGGGGCCAACGTCCTGACTTTC. Its translation: CARQEGDDRQETGANVLTF.

This clonotype occurred a few times. The chain couples TRBV6-1 to TRBJ2-3; weak D call: TRBD2 (6 bases). V was clipped by 6 bases and J by 3 bases, with 10 bases between them. Germline V CDR1 and CDR2: MNHNS, SASEGT. The CDR3 contains 13 residues. The CDR3 DNA reads as TGTGCCAGCAGGACTAGGCAAACAGATACGCAGTATTTT. Encoded protein: CASRTRQTDTQYF.